This T cell receptor beta chain came from a study of OX40 agonist ivuxolimab in advanced cancers. Overall study: As their treatment, patients were administered ivuxolimab, an agonistic anti-OX40 (CD134) antibody. The study reported partial responses in three patients: one hepatocellular carcinoma, two cutaneous melanoma.

Of note for this clone: Its antigen is as yet unknown.

The data were produced by immunoSEQ multiplex PCR, yet TCRdb's version contains in-frame clones alone and is incomplete. The table has approximately 70,000 clones, about nine tenths seen once. General study results and limits: The study found that CD8+ T cells averaged more expanded clones than CD4+.

The CDR3 is 13 residues long. Looked up from germline, CDR1 is KGHSH and CDR2 is LQKENI. The junction had 9 bases not matched to a gene; V was cut back by 7 bases and J by 8 bases. This chain connects TRBV18 to TRBJ2-7; the match to TRBD1 covers 9 bases. The TCR originated in an adult with an advanced solid tumor such as melanoma, head and neck, liver or kidney cancer. Sequencing used CD4+ or CD8+ T cells sorted from blood, obtained in a trial of the OX40 agonist ivuxolimab. The DNA of the CDR3 is TGTGCCAGCTTGGGACAGGGAGTGTGGAAGCAGTACTTC. It encodes CASLGQGVWKQYF.